The clone carrying this T cell receptor (beta chain) was picked up a small number of times. Its antigen remains unknown. The lymph nodes were axillary draining lymph nodes from breast cancer patients. The germline gives CDR1 MNHNS, CDR2 SASEGT. The germline V and J ends were trimmed by 5 bases and 0 bases, with 12 bases remaining between them. The CDR3 is 15 residues long. From the multiplex PCR reads, TCRdb called clonotypes with MiXCR, one entry per CDR3 protein. The sample records under 300,000 distinct CDR3 sequences, approximately 36% being singletons. These data are taken from a study of breast tumors, draining lymph nodes, adjacent tissues. Notes on the study in general: Compared with basal-like, luminal-like tumors shared significantly more repertoire with nontumor tissue. Findings are consistent with lymph node origin and intratumoral expansion of most tumor T cells. That most tumor T cells come from lymph nodes remained unproven.

Sequencing was done on a sample of axillary lymph node tissue. V usage is TRBV6-1 and J usage is TRBJ2-3, with D unresolved. The sequence came from a female donor with breast cancer. Some clones in this sample may be carry-over from other donors' samples. The CDR3 spells CASSPAIDSTDTQYF. CDR3 coding DNA: TGTGCCAGCAGTCCCGCCATAGATAGCACAGATACGCAGTATTTT.